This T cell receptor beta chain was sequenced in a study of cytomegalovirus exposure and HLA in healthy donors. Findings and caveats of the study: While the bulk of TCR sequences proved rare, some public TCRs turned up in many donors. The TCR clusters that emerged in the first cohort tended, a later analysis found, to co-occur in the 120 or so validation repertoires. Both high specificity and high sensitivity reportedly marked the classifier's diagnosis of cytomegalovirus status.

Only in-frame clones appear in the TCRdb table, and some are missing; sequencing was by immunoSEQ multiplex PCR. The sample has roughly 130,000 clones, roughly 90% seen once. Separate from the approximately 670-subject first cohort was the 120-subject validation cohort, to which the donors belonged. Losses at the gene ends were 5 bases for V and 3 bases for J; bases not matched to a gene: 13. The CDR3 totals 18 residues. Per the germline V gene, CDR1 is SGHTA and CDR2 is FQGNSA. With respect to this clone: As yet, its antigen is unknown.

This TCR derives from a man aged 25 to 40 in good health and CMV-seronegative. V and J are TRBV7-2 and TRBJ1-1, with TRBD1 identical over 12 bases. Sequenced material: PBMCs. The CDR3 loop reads CASSHSGQGANAYTEAFF. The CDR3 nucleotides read TGTGCCAGCAGCCATTCGGGACAGGGGGCCAACGCGTACACTGAAGCTTTCTTT.